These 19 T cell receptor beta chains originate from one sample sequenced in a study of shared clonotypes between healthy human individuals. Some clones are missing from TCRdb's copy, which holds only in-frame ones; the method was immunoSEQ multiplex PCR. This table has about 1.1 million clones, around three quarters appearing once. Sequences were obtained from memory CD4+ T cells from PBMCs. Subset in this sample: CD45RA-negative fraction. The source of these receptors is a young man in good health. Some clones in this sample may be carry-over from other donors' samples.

CDR3 DNA: TGTGCCAGCAGCTTCGTAGTGGCAGATACGCAGTATTTT. Amino acids: CASSFVVADTQYF. J is TRBJ2-3 and V is TRBV7-2; D gene uncertain. This CDR3 has 13 residues. The V and J ends lost 3 bases and 4 bases respectively, with 8 bases between them. Germline V gene lookup returns CDR1 SGHTA and CDR2 FQGNSA.

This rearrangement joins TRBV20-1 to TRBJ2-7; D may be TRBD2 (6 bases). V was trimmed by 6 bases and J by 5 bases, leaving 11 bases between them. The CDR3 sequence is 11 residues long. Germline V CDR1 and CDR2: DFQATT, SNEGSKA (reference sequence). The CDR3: CSAGGPNEQYF. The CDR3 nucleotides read TGCAGTGCCGGGGGTCCGAACGAGCAGTACTTC.

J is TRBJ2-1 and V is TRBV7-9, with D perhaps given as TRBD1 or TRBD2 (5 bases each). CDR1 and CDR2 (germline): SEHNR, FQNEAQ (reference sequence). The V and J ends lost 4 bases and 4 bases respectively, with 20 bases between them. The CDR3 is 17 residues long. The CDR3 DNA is TGTGCCAGCAGCTCTCAAAGGGGAATCGGGGTATACAATGAGCAGTTCTTC. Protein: CASSSQRGIGVYNEQFF.

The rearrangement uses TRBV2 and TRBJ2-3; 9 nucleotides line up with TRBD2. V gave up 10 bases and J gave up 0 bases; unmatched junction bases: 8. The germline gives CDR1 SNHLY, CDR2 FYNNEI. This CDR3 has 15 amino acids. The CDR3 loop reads CATGLARASTDTQYF. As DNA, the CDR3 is TGTGCCACCGGACTAGCGCGGGCGAGCACAGATACGCAGTATTTT.

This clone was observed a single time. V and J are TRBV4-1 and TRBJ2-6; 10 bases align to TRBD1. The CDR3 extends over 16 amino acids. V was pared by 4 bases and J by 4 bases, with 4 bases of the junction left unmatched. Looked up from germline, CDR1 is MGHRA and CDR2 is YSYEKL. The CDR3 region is CASSPGTGAGANVLTF. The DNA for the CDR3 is TGCGCCAGCAGCCCAGGGACAGGGGCCGGGGCCAACGTCCTGACTTTC.

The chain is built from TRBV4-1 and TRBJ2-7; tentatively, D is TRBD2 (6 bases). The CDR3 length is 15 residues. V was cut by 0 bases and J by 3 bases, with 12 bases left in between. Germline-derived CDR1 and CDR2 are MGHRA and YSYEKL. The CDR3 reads CASSQDVRGLYEQYF. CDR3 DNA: TGCGCCAGCAGCCAAGATGTGAGGGGACTCTACGAGCAGTACTTC.

The CDR3, as DNA: TGCGCCAGCAGCGGTTGGGCGGGAGGGCCGAACGAGCAGTACTTC. Translation: CASSGWAGGPNEQYF. V usage is TRBV5-1 and J usage is TRBJ2-7; 9 nucleotides line up with TRBD2. The length of the CDR3 is 15 residues. Per germline, CDR1 SGHRS and CDR2 YFSETQ. Germline trimming cut 4 bases from V and 5 bases from J; bases unmatched to any gene: 10.

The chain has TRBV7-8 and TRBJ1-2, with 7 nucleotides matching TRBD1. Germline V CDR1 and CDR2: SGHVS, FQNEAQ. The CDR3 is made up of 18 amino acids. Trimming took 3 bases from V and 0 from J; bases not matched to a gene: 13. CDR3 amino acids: CASSFRLQGMASNYGYTF. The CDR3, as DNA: TGTGCCAGCAGCTTCCGATTACAGGGGATGGCTTCTAACTATGGCTACACCTTC.

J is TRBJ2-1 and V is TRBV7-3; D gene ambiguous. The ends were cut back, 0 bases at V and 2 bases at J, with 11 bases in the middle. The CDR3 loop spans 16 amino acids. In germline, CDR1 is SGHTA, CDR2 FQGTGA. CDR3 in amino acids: CASSLTGRPPYNEQFF. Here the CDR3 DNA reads TGTGCCAGCAGCTTAACGGGTAGACCCCCCTACAATGAGCAGTTCTTC.

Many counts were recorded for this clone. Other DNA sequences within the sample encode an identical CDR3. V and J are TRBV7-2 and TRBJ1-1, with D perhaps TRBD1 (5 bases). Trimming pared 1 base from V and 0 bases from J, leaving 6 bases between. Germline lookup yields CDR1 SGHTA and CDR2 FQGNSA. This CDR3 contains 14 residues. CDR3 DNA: TGTGCCAGCAGCTTAGGACAGCTGAACACTGAAGCTTTCTTT. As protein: CASSLGQLNTEAFF.

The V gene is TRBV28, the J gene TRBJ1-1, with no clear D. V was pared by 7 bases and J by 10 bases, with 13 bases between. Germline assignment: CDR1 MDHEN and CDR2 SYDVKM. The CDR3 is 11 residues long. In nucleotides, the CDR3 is TGTGCCAGCACTAACGGGTTACGAGCTTTCTTT. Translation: CASTNGLRAFF. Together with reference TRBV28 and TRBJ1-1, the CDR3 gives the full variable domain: DVKVTQSSRYLVKRTGEKVFLECVQDMDHENMFWYRQDPGLGLRLIYFSYDVKMKEKGDIPEGYSVSREKKERFSLILESASTNQTSMYLCASTNGLRAFFGQGTRLTVV.

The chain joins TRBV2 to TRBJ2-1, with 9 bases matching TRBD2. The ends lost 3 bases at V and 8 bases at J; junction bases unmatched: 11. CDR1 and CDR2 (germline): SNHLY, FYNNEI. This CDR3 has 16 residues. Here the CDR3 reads CASSDPAGGPLHEQFF. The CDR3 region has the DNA TGTGCCAGCAGTGATCCGGCGGGAGGGCCCTTGCATGAGCAGTTCTTC.

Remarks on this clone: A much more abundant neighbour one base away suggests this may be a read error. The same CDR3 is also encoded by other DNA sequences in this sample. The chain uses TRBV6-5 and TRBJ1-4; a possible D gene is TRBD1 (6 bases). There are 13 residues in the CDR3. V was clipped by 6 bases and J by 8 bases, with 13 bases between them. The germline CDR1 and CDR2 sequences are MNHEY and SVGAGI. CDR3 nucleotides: TGTGCCAGCAGGCAGGGGAATCGGGAAAAACTGTTTTTT. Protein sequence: CASRQGNREKLFF.

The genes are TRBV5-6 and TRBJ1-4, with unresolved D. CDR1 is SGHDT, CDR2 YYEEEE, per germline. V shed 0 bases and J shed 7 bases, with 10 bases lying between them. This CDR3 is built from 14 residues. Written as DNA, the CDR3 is TGTGCCAGCAGCTTGGGGGTTACTCGTGAAAAACTGTTTTTT. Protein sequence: CASSLGVTREKLFF.

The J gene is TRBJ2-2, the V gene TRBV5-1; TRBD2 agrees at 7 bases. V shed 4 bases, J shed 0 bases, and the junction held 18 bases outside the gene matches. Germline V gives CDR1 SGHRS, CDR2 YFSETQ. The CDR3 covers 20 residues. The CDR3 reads CASSRSSGPLLPSNTGELFF. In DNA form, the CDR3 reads TGCGCCAGCAGCCGCTCTAGCGGACCACTACTACCATCGAACACCGGGGAGCTGTTTTTT.

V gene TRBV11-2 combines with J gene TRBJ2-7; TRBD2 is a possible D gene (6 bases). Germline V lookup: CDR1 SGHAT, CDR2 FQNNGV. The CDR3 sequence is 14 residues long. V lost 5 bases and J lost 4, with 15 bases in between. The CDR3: CASSPDPREYEQYF. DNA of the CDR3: TGTGCCAGCAGCCCAGATCCACGGGAGTACGAGCAGTACTTC. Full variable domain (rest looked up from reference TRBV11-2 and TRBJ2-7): EAGVAQSPRYKIIEKRQSVAFWCNPISGHATLYWYQQILGQGPKLLIQFQNNGVVDDSQLPKDRFSAERLKGVDSTLKIQPAKLEDSAVYLCASSPDPREYEQYFGPGTRLTVT.

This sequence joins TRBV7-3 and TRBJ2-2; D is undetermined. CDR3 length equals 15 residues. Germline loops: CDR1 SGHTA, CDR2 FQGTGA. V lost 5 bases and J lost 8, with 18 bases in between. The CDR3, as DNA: TGTGCCAGCAGCACACACATGGGTCCAGAGGGGGAGCTGTTTTTT. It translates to CASSTHMGPEGELFF. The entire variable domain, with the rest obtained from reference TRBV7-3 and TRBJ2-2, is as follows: GAGVSQTPSNKVTEKGKYVELRCDPISGHTALYWYRQSLGQGPEFLIYFQGTGAADDSGLPNDRFFAVRPEGSVSTLKIQRTERGDSAVYLCASSTHMGPEGELFFGEGSRLTVL.

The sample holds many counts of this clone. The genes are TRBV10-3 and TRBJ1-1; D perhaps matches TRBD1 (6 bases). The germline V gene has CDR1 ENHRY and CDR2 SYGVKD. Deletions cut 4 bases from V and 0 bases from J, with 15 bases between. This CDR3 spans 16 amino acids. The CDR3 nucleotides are TGTGCCATCAGTGGGTCGGGACACTCTATGAACACTGAAGCTTTCTTT. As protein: CAISGSGHSMNTEAFF.

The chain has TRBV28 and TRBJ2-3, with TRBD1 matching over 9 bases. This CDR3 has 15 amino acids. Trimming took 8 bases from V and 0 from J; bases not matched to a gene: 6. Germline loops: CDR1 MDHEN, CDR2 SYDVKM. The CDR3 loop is CASGQGQGSTDTQYF. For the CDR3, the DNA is TGTGCCAGCGGACAGGGACAGGGTAGCACAGATACGCAGTATTTT.